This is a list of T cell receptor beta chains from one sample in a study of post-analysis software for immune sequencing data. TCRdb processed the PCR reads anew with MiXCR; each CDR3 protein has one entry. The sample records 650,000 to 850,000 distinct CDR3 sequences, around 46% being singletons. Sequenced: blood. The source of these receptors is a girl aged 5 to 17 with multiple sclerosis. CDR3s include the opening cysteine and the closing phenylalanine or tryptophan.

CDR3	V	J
CASSPAGRGQFF	TRBV7-2	TRBJ2-1
CASGLQAGPQPQHF	TRBV27	TRBJ1-5
CASRGVGTGPSYEQYF	TRBV7-8	TRBJ2-7
CAISPRDSSYEQYF	TRBV10-3	TRBJ2-7
CASSSSRGSGYEQYF	TRBV7-2	TRBJ2-7
CASSQGADYPTRKYF	TRBV4-1	TRBJ2-7
CASSLSTSLRLETQYF	TRBV5-6	TRBJ2-5
CATSRPGLFGRDEQFF	TRBV24-1	TRBJ2-1
CASGGQENEKLFF	TRBV28	TRBJ1-4
CASSYRTSSNTDTQYF	TRBV7-8	TRBJ2-3
CASSFGGGAGFEAFF	TRBV12-3/TRBV12-4	TRBJ1-1
CASIGRRTEAFF	TRBV2	TRBJ1-1
CASSIGNNQPQHF	TRBV5-1	TRBJ1-5
CASSVGGYSNQPQHF	TRBV9	TRBJ1-5
CASSLTSGARWEQYF	TRBV7-9	TRBJ2-4
CASRVRVGPYEQYF	TRBV28	TRBJ2-7
CSVRPARGYTF	TRBV29-1	TRBJ1-2
CSARGLAGFREQYF	TRBV20-1	TRBJ2-5
CASSQEGTSDYNEQFF	TRBV4-1	TRBJ2-1
CASGRAGDRGYTF	TRBV7-3	TRBJ1-2
CASGTSGYNEQFF	TRBV28	TRBJ2-1
CASSYAPTLFSGYTF	TRBV6-5	TRBJ1-2
CASSVGPYYEQYF	TRBV9	-
CSVVRREGLYEQYF	TRBV29-1	TRBJ2-7
CAISEGGSNQPQHF	TRBV10-3	TRBJ1-5